The T cell receptor (beta chain) described here comes from a study of control samples from healthy donors and cancer patients. The protocol was immunoSEQ multiplex PCR, while the TCRdb copy is restricted to in-frame clones and leaves out a portion. The sample has about 52,000 clones, 95% seen once. This clone appeared a single time. CDR3 length: 15 amino acids. Trimming cost V 3 bases and J 7 bases, with 19 bases left between them. The germline CDR1 and CDR2 sequences are SGHRS and YFSETQ. The sequencing sample was made of blood. This clonotype was sampled from a young man in good health. The chain has TRBV5-1 and TRBJ1-1; D is uncertain. The CDR3 DNA is TGCGCCAGCAGCTCCCCGGGTCAGCCGGTTAGTGAAGCTTTCTTT. Translated: CASSSPGQPVSEAFF.